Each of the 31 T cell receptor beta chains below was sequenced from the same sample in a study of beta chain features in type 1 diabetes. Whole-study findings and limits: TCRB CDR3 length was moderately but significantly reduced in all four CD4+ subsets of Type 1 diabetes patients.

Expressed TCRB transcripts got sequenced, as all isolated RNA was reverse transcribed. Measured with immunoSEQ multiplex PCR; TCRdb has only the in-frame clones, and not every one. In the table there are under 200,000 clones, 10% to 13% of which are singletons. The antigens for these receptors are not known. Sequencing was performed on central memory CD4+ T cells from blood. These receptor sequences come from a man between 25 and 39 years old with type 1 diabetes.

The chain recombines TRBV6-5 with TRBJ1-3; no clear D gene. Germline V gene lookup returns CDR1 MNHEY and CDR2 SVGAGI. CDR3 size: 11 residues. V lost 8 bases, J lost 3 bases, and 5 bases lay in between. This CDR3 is CASESGNTIYF. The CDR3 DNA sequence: TGTGCCAGCGAGAGTGGAAACACCATATATTTT.

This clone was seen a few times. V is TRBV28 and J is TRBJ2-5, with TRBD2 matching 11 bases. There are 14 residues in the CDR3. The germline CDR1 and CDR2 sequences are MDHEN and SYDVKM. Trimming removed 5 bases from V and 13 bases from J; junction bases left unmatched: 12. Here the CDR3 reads CASSRLGTSGRLYF. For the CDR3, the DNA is TGTGCCAGCAGTCGTCTGGGTACTAGCGGGAGACTGTACTTC.

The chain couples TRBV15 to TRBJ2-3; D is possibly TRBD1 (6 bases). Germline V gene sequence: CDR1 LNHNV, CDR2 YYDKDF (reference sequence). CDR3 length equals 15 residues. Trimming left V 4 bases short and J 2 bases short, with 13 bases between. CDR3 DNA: TGTGCCACCAGCATTGACACAGGGTACACAGATACGCAGTATTTT. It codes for CATSIDTGYTDTQYF.

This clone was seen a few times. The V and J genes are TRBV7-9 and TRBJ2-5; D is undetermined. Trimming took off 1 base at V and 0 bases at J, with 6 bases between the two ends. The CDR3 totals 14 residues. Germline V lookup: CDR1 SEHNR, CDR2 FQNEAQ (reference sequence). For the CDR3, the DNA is TGTGCCAGCAGCTTAGGCCAGTACCAAGAGACCCAGTACTTC. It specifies CASSLGQYQETQYF. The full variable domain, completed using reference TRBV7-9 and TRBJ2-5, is DTGVSQNPRHKITKRGQNVTFRCDPISEHNRLYWYRQTLGQGPEFLTYFQNEAQLEKSRLLSDRFSAERPKGSFSTLEIQRTEQGDSAMYLCASSLGQYQETQYFGPGTRLLVL.

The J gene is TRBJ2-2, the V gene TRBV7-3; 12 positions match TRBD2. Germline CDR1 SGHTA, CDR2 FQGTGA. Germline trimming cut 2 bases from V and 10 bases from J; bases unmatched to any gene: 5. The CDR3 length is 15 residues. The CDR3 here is CASSLLAGGDEELFF. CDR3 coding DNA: TGTGCCAGCAGCTTACTAGCGGGGGGGGATGAGGAGCTGTTTTTT. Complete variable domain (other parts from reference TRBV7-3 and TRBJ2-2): GAGVSQTPSNKVTEKGKYVELRCDPISGHTALYWYRQSLGQGPEFLIYFQGTGAADDSGLPNDRFFAVRPEGSVSTLKIQRTERGDSAVYLCASSLLAGGDEELFFGEGSRLTVL.

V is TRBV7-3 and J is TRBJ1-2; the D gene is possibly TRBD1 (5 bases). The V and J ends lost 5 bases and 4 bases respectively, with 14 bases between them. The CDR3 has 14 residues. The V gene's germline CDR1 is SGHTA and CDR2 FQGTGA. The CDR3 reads CASSLGWGPYGYTF. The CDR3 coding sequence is TGTGCCAGCAGCCTAGGATGGGGCCCCTATGGCTACACCTTC.

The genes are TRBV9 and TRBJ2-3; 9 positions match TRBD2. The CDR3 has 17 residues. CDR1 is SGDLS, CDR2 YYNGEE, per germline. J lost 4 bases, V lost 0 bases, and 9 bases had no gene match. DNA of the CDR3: TGTGCCAGCAGCGTAGAGGTAGCGGGAGACACATCAGATACGCAGTATTTT. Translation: CASSVEVAGDTSDTQYF.

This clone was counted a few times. The CDR3 sequence is CASSPQAGADEQYF. The CDR3 nucleotides are TGTGCCAGCTCACCACAAGCAGGGGCGGACGAGCAGTACTTC. This chain links TRBV18 with TRBJ2-7; possibly TRBD1 for D (6 bases). The germline V gene has CDR1 KGHSH and CDR2 LQKENI. Trimming removed 1 base at V and 5 bases at J, with 12 bases between. The CDR3 has 14 residues.

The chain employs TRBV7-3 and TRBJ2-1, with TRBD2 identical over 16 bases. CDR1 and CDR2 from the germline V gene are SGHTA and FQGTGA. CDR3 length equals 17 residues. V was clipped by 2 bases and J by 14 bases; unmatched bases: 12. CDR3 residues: CASSLDAGTSGRASKFF. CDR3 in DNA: TGTGCCAGCAGCTTAGATGCGGGGACTAGCGGGAGGGCCTCGAAGTTCTTC.

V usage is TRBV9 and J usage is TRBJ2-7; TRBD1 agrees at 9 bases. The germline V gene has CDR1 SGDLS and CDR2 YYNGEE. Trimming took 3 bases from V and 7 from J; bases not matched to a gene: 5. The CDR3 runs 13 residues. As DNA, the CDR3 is TGTGCCAGCAGCGGATCGACAGGGGGGGAGCAGTACTTC. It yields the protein CASSGSTGGEQYF.

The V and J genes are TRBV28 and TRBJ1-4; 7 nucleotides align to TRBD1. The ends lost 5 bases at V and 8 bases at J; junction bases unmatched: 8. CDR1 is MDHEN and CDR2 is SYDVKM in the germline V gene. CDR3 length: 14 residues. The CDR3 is CASSEQGRREKLFF. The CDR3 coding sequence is TGTGCCAGCAGTGAACAGGGGAGGAGGGAAAAACTGTTTTTT. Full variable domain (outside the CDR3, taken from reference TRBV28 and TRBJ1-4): DVKVTQSSRYLVKRTGEKVFLECVQDMDHENMFWYRQDPGLGLRLIYFSYDVKMKEKGDIPEGYSVSREKKERFSLILESASTNQTSMYLCASSEQGRREKLFFGSGTQLSVL.

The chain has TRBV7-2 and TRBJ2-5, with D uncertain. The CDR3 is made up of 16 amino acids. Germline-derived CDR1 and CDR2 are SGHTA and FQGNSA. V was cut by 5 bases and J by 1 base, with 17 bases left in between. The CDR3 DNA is TGTGCCAGCAGCCGAGCCCCACTACGATCCCAAGAGACCCAGTACTTC. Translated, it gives CASSRAPLRSQETQYF.

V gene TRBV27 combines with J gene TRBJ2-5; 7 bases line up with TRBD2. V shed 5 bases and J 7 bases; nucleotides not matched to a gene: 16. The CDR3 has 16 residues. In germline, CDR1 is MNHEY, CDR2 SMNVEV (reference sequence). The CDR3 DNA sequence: TGTGCCAGCAGTCCGGGGACTACCTACGACAAAGCGACCCAGTACTTC. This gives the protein CASSPGTTYDKATQYF.

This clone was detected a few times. The CDR3 DNA reads as TGTGCCAGCAGCGTAGCGGGAACGGATACGCAGTATTTT. Amino acids: CASSVAGTDTQYF. The chain recombines TRBV9 with TRBJ2-3, with D possibly TRBD2 on 5 matching bases. V was trimmed by 0 bases and J by 6 bases, leaving 8 bases between them. The length of the CDR3 is 13 residues. Germline assignment: CDR1 SGDLS and CDR2 YYNGEE. The whole variable domain, remainder taken from reference TRBV9 and TRBJ2-3, is DSGVTQTPKHLITATGQRVTLRCSPRSGDLSVYWYQQSLDQGLQFLIQYYNGEERAKGNILERFSAQQFPDLHSELNLSSLELGDSALYFCASSVAGTDTQYFGPGTRLTVL.

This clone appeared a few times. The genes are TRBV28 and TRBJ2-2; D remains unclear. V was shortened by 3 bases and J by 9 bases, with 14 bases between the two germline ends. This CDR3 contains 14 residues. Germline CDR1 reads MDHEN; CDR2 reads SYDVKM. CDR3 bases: TGTGCCAGCAGTTTGCCCCAAAGAAGCCGGGAGCTGTTTTTT. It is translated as CASSLPQRSRELFF.

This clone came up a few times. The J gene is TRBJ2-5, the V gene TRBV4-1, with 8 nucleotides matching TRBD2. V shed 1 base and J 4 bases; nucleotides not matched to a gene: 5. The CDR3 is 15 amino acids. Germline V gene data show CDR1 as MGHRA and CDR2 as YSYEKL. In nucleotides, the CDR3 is TGCGCCAGCAGCCAAGTCAGCGGGAGTCGAGAGACCCAGTACTTC. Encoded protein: CASSQVSGSRETQYF.

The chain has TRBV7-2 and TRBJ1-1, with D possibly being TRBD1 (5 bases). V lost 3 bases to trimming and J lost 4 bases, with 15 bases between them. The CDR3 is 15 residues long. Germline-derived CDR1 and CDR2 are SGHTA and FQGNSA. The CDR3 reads CASSFERAGGTEAFF. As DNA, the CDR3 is TGTGCCAGCAGCTTCGAAAGGGCCGGGGGCACTGAAGCTTTCTTT.

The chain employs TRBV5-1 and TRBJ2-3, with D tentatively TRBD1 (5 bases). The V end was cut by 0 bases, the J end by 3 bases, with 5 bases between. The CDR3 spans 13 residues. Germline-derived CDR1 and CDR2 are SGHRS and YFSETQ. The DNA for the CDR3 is TGCGCCAGCAGCTTGGGACAGACAGATACGCAGTATTTT. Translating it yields CASSLGQTDTQYF.

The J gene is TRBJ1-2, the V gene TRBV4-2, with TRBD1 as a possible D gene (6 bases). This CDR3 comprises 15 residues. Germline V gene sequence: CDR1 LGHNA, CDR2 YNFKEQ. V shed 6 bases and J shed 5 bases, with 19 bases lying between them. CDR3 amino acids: CASSQRGGDSYGYTF. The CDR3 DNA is TGTGCCAGCAGTCAGCGAGGGGGGGATTCTTATGGCTACACCTTC.

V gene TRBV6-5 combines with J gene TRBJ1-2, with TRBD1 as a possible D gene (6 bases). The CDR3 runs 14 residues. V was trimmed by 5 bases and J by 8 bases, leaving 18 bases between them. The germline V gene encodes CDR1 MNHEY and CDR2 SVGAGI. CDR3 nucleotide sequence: TGTGCCAGCAGTCACGAACAGGGAGGGAACGGCTACACCTTC. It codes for CASSHEQGGNGYTF.

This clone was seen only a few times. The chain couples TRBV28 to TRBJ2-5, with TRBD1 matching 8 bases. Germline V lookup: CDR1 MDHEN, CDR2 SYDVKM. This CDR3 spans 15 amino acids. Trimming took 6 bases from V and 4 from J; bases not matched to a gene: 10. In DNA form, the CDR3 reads TGTGCCAGCAGCATTATACAGGGGGGAGCAGAGACCCAGTACTTC. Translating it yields CASSIIQGGAETQYF.

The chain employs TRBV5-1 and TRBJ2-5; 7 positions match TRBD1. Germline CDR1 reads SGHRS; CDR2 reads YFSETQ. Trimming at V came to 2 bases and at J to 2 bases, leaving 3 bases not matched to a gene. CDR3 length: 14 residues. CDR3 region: CASSLDREQETQYF. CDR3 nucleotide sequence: TGCGCCAGCAGCTTAGACAGGGAACAAGAGACCCAGTACTTC. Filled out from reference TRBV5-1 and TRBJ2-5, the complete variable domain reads KAGVTQTPRYLIKTRGQQVTLSCSPISGHRSVSWYQQTPGQGLQFLFEYFSETQRNKGNFPGRFSGRQFSNSRSEMNVSTLELGDSALYLCASSLDREQETQYFGPGTRLLVL.

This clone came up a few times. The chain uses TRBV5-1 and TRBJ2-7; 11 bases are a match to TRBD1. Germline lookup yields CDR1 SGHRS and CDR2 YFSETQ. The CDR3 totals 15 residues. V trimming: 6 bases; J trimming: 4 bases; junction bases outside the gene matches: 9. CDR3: CASTHGGQGVYEQYF. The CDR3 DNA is TGCGCCAGCACCCATGGGGGACAGGGGGTATACGAGCAGTACTTC.

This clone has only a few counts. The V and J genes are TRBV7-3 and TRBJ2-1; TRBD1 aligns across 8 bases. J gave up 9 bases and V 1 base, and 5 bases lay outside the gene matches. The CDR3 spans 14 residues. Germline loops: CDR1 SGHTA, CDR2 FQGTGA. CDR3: CASSLSQGAFEQFF. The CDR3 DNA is TGTGCCAGCAGCTTAAGCCAGGGGGCGTTTGAGCAGTTCTTC.

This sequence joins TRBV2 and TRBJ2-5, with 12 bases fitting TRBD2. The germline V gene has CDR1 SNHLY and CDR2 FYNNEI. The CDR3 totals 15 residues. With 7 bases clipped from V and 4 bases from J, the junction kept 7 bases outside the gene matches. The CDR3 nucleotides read TGTGCCAGCATCTCGGTACTAGCGGGGGGAGAGACCCAGTACTTC. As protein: CASISVLAGGETQYF.

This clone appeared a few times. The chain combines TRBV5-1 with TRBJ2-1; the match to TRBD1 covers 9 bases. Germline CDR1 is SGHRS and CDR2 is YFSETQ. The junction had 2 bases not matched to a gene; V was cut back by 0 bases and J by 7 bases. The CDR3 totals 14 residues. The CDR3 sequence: CASSLGQGVNEQFF. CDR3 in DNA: TGCGCCAGCAGCTTGGGACAGGGGGTTAATGAGCAGTTCTTC.

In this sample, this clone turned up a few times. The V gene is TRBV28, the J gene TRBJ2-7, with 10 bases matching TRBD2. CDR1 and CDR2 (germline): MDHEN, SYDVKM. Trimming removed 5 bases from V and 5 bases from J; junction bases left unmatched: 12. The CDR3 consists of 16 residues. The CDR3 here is CASSEALSGRAHEQYF. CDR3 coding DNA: TGTGCCAGCAGTGAAGCACTAAGCGGGAGGGCCCACGAGCAGTACTTC.

CDR3 nucleotide sequence: TGTGCCATCAGTGGACAGGACCAAGAGACCCAGTACTTC. Protein sequence: CAISGQDQETQYF. The genes are TRBV10-3 and TRBJ2-5; the D gene is possibly TRBD1 (6 bases). Trimming shortened V by 4 bases and J by 0 bases, and 6 bases separated the two germline ends. The CDR3 has 13 residues. Germline V CDR1 and CDR2: ENHRY, SYGVKD.

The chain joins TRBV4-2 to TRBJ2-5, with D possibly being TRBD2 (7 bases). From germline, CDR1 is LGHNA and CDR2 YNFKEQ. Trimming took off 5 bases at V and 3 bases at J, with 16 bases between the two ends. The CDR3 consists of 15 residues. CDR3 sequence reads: CASSDAGGREETQYF. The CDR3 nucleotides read TGTGCCAGCAGCGATGCCGGGGGGCGGGAAGAGACCCAGTACTTC.

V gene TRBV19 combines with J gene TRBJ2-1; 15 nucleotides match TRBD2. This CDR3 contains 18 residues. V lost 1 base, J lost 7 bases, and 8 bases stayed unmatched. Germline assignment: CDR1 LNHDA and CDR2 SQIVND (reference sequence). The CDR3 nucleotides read TGTGCCAGTAGTATAGGGACTAGCGGGAGGGTTAGGGGAAATGAGCAGTTCTTC. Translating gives CASSIGTSGRVRGNEQFF.

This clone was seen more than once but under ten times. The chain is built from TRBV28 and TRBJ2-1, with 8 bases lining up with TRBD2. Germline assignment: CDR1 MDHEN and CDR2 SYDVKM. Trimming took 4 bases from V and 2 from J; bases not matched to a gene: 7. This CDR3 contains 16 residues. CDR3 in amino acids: CASSSMAGGAYNEQFF. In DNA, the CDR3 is TGTGCCAGCAGTTCAATGGCGGGAGGCGCCTACAATGAGCAGTTCTTC.